This T cell receptor (beta chain) was captured in a study of cytomegalovirus exposure and HLA in healthy donors. V was trimmed by 0 bases and J by 5 bases, leaving 8 bases between them. Per germline, CDR1 LNHDA and CDR2 SQIVND (reference sequence). The CDR3 has 14 amino acids. The protocol was immunoSEQ multiplex PCR, while the TCRdb copy is restricted to in-frame clones and leaves out a portion. The sample has tens of thousands of clones, about nine tenths seen once. The sequence was obtained from a man younger than 45 in good health and CMV-seronegative. The sequenced sample was PBMCs. This sequence joins TRBV19 and TRBJ1-5, with D perhaps TRBD1 (5 bases). CDR3 in amino acids: CASSIDWGDQPQHF. The CDR3, as DNA: TGTGCCAGTAGTATAGATTGGGGGGATCAGCCCCAGCATTTT.